This T cell receptor (beta chain) was sequenced for a study of CD8 T cells in Susac syndrome. Turning to the study itself: Susac syndrome patients were untreated, on corticosteroids with some adding intravenous immunoglobulin, or on intravenous immunoglobulin only. The study's findings and limits: The number of Susac-specific public clones found was sixteen in total CD8+ repertoires and about five in CD8+ TEMRA repertoires.

Random hexamers primed reverse transcription of 0.5 to 1 ug RNA. Amplification of TCR beta CDR3 spanned 54 Vbeta and 13 Jbeta via immunoSEQ multiplex PCR. TCRdb called the immunoSEQ multiplex PCR reads again in MiXCR, with one record for every CDR3 protein. The profile shows 75,000 to 100,000 distinct CDR3 sequences, 94% of them singletons. Germline V gives CDR1 SGHRS, CDR2 YFSETQ. Trimming left V 2 bases short and J 7 bases short, with 4 bases between. The CDR3 totals 11 residues. As for this clonotype: The antigen is not known.

The sequencing sample was made of CD8+ T cells from PBMCs. The V call is TRBV5-1, the J call TRBJ2-1; D not resolved. The sequence came from a human donor with Susac syndrome. The CDR3 loop reads CASSFQNEQFF. In DNA form, the CDR3 reads TGCGCCAGCAGCTTCCAGAATGAGCAGTTCTTC. The variable domain in full, completed from reference TRBV5-1 and TRBJ2-1, reads KAGVTQTPRYLIKTRGQQVTLSCSPISGHRSVSWYQQTPGQGLQFLFEYFSETQRNKGNFPGRFSGRQFSNSRSEMNVSTLELGDSALYLCASSFQNEQFFGPGTRLTVL.